This TCR beta chain is from a study of regulatory T cells in long-lasting Graves disease. General study findings and limits: Patients whose Graves' disease persisted exhibited lower TCR diversity than those newly diagnosed. Sample size, which was small, may have reduced accuracy. It was peripheral blood alone, not thyroid tissue, that was studied.

Concerning this clonotype itself: The antigen remains undetermined.

According to the study, TCR beta libraries were built with iRepertoire HTBI primers and CDR3-region Arm-PCR. Each CDR3 protein gets one entry after TCRdb re-called the multiplex PCR reads with MiXCR. This table holds around 250,000 distinct CDR3 sequences, around 20% found once. CDR1 and CDR2 from the germline V gene are DFQATT and SNEGSKA (reference sequence). CDR3 length: 18 amino acids. Trimming cost V 0 bases and J 0 bases; bases outside gene matches: 7. Indicated time point: newly diagnosed GD, antithyroid drugs for less than 3 months. PBMC RNA was the source of the TCR library. Patients met American Thyroid Association criteria for Graves' disease.

V and J are TRBV20-1 and TRBJ2-1; TRBD2 aligns across 11 bases. The source was peripheral blood mononuclear cells (PBMCs), collected at new diagnosis, from a patient treated with antithyroid drugs. The sequence was obtained from a female donor with Graves disease. The CDR3 region is CSAREPPLAGGSYNEQFF. CDR3 in DNA: TGCAGTGCTAGAGAGCCCCCTCTAGCGGGAGGCTCCTACAATGAGCAGTTCTTC.